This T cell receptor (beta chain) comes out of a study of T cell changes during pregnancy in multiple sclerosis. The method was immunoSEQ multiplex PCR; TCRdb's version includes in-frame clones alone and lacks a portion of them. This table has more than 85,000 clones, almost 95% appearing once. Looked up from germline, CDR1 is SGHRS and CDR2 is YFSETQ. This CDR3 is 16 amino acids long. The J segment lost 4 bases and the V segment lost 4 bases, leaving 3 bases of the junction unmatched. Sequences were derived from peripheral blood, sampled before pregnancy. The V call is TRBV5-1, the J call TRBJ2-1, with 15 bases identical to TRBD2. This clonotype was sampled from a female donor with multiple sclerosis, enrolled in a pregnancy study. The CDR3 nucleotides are TGCGCCAGCAGCATCGGACTAGCGGGAGGGTACAATGAGCAGTTCTTC. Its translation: CASSIGLAGGYNEQFF. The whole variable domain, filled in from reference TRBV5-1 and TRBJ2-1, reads KAGVTQTPRYLIKTRGQQVTLSCSPISGHRSVSWYQQTPGQGLQFLFEYFSETQRNKGNFPGRFSGRQFSNSRSEMNVSTLELGDSALYLCASSIGLAGGYNEQFFGPGTRLTVL.